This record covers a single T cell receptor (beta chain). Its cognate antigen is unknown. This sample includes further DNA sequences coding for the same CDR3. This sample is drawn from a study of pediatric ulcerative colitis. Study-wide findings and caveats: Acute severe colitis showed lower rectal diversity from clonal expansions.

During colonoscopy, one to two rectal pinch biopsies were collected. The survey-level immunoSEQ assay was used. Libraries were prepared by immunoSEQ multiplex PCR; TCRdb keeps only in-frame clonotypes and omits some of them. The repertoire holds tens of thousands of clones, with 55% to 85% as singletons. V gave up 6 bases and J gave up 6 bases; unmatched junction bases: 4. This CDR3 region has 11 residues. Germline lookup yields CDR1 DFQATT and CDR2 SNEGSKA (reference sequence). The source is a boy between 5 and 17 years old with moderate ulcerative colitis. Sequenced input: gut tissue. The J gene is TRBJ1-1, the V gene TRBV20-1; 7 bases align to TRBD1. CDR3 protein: CSATQGPEAFF. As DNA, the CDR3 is TGCAGTGCCACACAGGGGCCTGAAGCTTTCTTT.